This T cell receptor beta chain emerged from a study of OX40 agonist ivuxolimab in advanced cancers. Regarding the study as a whole: Clonal expansion among partial responders at 0.1-3.0 mg/kg ranked near the lowest.

A remark on this clone: Its antigen remains unknown.

Produced via immunoSEQ multiplex PCR; TCRdb's table is partial and in-frame only. The sample contains 70,000 to 95,000 clones, around nine tenths of which appear only once. CDR3 length: 17 amino acids. CDR1 and CDR2 from the germline V gene are KGHSH and LQKENI. V was cut by 1 base and J by 1 base, with 15 bases left in between. J is TRBJ2-3 and V is TRBV18; TRBD2 is a possible D gene (6 bases). The specimen comprised CD4+ or CD8+ T cells sorted from blood, sampled in a trial of the OX40 agonist ivuxolimab. The clonotype originates from an adult with an advanced solid tumor such as melanoma, head and neck, liver or kidney cancer. CDR3 residues: CASSPRGAAGRTDTQYF. The CDR3 coding sequence is TGTGCCAGCTCACCACGCGGGGCGGCGGGGCGCACAGATACGCAGTATTTT. Supplemented by reference TRBV18 and TRBJ2-3, the full variable domain reads NAGVMQNPRHLVRRRGQEARLRCSPMKGHSHVYWYRQLPEEGLKFMVYLQKENIIDESGMPKERFSAEFPKEGPSILRIQQVVRGDSAAYFCASSPRGAAGRTDTQYFGPGTRLTVL.